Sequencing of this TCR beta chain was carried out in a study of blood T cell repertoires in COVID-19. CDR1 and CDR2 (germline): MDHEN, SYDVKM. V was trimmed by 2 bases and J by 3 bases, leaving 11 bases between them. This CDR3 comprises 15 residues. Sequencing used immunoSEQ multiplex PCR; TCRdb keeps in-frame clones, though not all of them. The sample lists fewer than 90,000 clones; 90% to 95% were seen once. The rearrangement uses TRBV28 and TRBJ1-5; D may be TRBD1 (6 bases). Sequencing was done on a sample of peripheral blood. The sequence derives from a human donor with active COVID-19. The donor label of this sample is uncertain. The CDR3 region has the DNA TGTGCCAGCAGTTTACAGGGGCTCCCCAATCAGCCCCAGCATTTT. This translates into CASSLQGLPNQPQHF. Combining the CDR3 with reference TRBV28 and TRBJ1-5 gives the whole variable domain DVKVTQSSRYLVKRTGEKVFLECVQDMDHENMFWYRQDPGLGLRLIYFSYDVKMKEKGDIPEGYSVSREKKERFSLILESASTNQTSMYLCASSLQGLPNQPQHFGDGTRLSIL.